These T cell receptor beta chains were read from a single sample in a study of blood T cell repertoires in COVID-19. Assay: immunoSEQ multiplex PCR; the TCRdb copy retains only in-frame clones and omits some. The sample consists of roughly 410,000 clones, over 75% of them appearing once. Sample: peripheral blood. The receptors stem from a woman in her sixties with COVID-19, enrolled during active disease. CDR3s include the opening cysteine and the closing phenylalanine or tryptophan. Fields, in order: D gene, J gene, V gene, CDR3 protein. The D gene is left open where the match is weak.

>TRBD2|TRBJ2-1|TRBV9
CASSPRLAGGMNEQFF
>TRBD1|TRBJ1-2|TRBV2
CASSGQGVVYGYTF
>TRBD1|TRBJ2-7|TRBV30
CAWRKKDRDNEQYF
>TRBD1|TRBJ1-5|TRBV9
CASSEQGAQPQHF
>NA|TRBJ2-2|TRBV11-2
CASSLPRLTGELFF
>TRBD2|TRBJ2-7|TRBV3-1/TRBV3-2
CASSQEALAGGPGYEQYF
>NA|TRBJ2-7|TRBV15
CATSRDRGRSLGGRRLYEQYF
>NA|TRBJ2-7|TRBV5-1
CASGTRGSYEQYF
>NA|TRBJ1-1|TRBV6-5
CASSQRGGNTEAFF
>NA|TRBJ1-3|TRBV7-2
CASSFLGGLSGNTIYF
>NA|TRBJ1-1|TRBV25-1
CASQGHTEAFF
>NA|TRBJ1-1|TRBV19
CASSIGGGQMNTEAFF
>TRBD1|TRBJ1-1|TRBV5-4
CASSRTGMGNTEAFF
>NA|TRBJ1-4|TRBV28
CASSLGEGRAREKLFF
>NA|TRBJ2-5|TRBV12-3/TRBV12-4
CASSLLRQETQYF
>TRBD1|TRBJ2-1|TRBV5-8
CASTPLAGDRVYGEQFF
>TRBD1|TRBJ2-7|TRBV6-5
CASSYGQASYEQYF
>NA|TRBJ2-3|TRBV9
CASSVSGSRGTDTQYF
>NA|TRBJ1-4|TRBV5-1
CASSLSGKVDEKLFF
>TRBD2|TRBJ2-5|TRBV10-1
CASKGAGGVGTQYF
>NA|TRBJ2-2|TRBV5-6
CASTPRGGVRGTGELFF
>NA|TRBJ2-5|TRBV7-2
CASSQYQETQYF
>TRBD2|TRBJ2-3|TRBV3-1/TRBV3-2
CASSQLLAGVTDTQYF
>NA|TRBJ1-4|TRBV18
CASSPPGQDNEKLFF
>NA|TRBJ2-1|TRBV27
CASSYSGQGRFSVF
>NA|TRBJ1-2|TRBV20-1
CSASISYGYTF
>TRBD1|TRBJ1-4|TRBV7-9
CASSSDRGFGEKLFF
>NA|TRBJ2-2|TRBV5-1
CASSLGQVTGELFF
>NA|TRBJ2-7|TRBV5-4
CASSQTENYYEQYF
>NA|TRBJ1-6|TRBV4-2
CASSPHLGEDSPLHF
>NA|TRBJ1-5|TRBV10-3
CAISGEGGSNQPQHF
>NA|TRBJ1-2|TRBV5-5
CASSWRGGLFGYTF
>NA|TRBJ2-2|TRBV29-1
CSGWDGGNTGELFF
>TRBD2|TRBJ2-3|TRBV13
CASSLGRGGLTDTQYF
>TRBD2|TRBJ2-1|TRBV28
CASSLGGGAENEQFF
>TRBD1|TRBJ1-5|TRBV3-1/TRBV3-2
CASSQDKQGAQHF
>NA|TRBJ1-1|TRBV6-1
CASSDLLSEAFF
>NA|TRBJ2-6|TRBV12-5
CASGLVAGRSGANVLTF
>NA|TRBJ1-4|TRBV7-9
CASSLEDAAGLFF
>TRBD1|TRBJ1-2|TRBV6-5
CASSTQGVSYGYTF
>NA|TRBJ1-2|TRBV11-2
CASSLSRDIYGYTF
>NA|TRBJ1-1|TRBV29-1
CSATDWNTEAFF